This is a list of T cell receptor beta chains from one sample in a study of cytomegalovirus exposure and HLA in healthy donors. Produced via immunoSEQ multiplex PCR; TCRdb's table is partial and in-frame only. The table lists some 170,000 clones, more than 65% of them singletons. Material: PBMCs. The receptors here all came from a female donor in good health and CMV-seronegative. Each CDR3 is given with its conserved first and last residue. The order of the fields is clone size, J gene, D gene, V gene, CDR3 DNA, CDR3 protein. A D gene is named only where the DNA matches it firmly. Part of the rows lack a size; the others show once, few, many or a class for expanded clones.

-	TRBJ2-2	-	TRBV5-4	TGTGCCAGCAGCGAGTACCCCCTCGACGGGGAGCTGTTTTTT	CASSEYPLDGELFF
-	TRBJ1-1	-	TRBV7-8	TGTGCCAGCATATTGGGAGGGGAGAACACTGAAGCTTTCTTT	CASILGGENTEAFF
-	TRBJ2-5	-	TRBV25-1	TGTGCCAGCAGTGATTCCCCAGCAGGATTTGGAGAGACCCAGTACTTC	CASSDSPAGFGETQYF
-	TRBJ2-7	TRBD1	TRBV6-1	TGTGCCAGCAGTGTAGGGGGCCTTACATACGAGCAGTACTTC	CASSVGGLTYEQYF
-	TRBJ2-7	TRBD1	TRBV6-6	TGTGCCAGCATCCGACAGGGGACCGCCTACGAGCAGTACTTC	CASIRQGTAYEQYF
few	TRBJ2-3	-	TRBV7-9	TGTGCCAGCAGACCAGGGTCCACAGATACGCAGTATTTT	CASRPGSTDTQYF
-	TRBJ2-5	TRBD2	TRBV6-5	TGTGCCAGCAGTTCCTCCGGACTAGTGAGAGGGGAGACCCAGTACTTC	CASSSSGLVRGETQYF
-	TRBJ1-1	TRBD1	TRBV6-6	TGTGCCAGCATCCCGGGACAGAGGAACACTGAAGCTTTCTTT	CASIPGQRNTEAFF
-	TRBJ2-3	TRBD1	TRBV9	TGTGCCAGCAGCGACTCGGGACAGCCACTTGCGCAGTATTTT	CASSDSGQPLAQYF
-	TRBJ1-2	-	TRBV7-9	TGTGCCAGCAGCCAGACGGCGCAGGGCGGCTACACCTTC	CASSQTAQGGYTF